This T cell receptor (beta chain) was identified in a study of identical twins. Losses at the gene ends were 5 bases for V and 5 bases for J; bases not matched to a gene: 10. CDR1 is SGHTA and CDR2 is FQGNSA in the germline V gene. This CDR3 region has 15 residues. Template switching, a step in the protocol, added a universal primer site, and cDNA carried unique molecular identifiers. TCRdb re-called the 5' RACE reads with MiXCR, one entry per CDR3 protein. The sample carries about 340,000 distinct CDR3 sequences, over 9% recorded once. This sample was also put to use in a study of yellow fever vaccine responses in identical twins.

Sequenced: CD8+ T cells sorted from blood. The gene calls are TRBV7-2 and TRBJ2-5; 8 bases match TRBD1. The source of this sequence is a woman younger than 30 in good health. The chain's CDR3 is CASSTYRGLGETQYF. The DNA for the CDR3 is TGTGCCAGCAGCACATACAGGGGGTTAGGGGAGACCCAGTACTTC.